This TCR beta chain emerged from a study of blood T cells in healthy people across ages (dated by TCRdb to between 2014 and 2017). Context from the whole study: In model experiments, template switching captured roughly one uniquely barcoded TCR beta cDNA molecule for every two T cells. Two additional independent replicas of 1 million unique cDNA reads from the same blood draw were analyzed for two donors (one aged 18 to 30 and one aged 80 or older). Age-related changes in TCR beta repertoire diversity were measured in the study by deep sequencing normalized with unique cDNA molecular identifiers. Donors were grouped into four age groups: young (average about 15 years), middle-aged (about 40), aged (62) and long-lived (about 90). Donors of different ages were randomly distributed across sequencing lanes to avoid experimental bias.

Systemically healthy Caucasian individuals from Russia, 39 in total and aged roughly 6 to 90 years, were included as donors. Around 9.8 milliliters of peripheral blood were collected from each donor into EDTA-treated Vacutainer tubes. Ficoll-Paque density-gradient centrifugation was used to isolate PBMCs, with at least 6.5 million per sample. Trizol reagent was used to extract total RNA from the PBMCs, yielding at least 5.5 micrograms per sample. Naive CD45RAhigh/CD27high T cell percentages were measured by flow cytometry on a PBMC aliquot from every donor. Compared with germline, V lacks 4 bases and J lacks 7 bases; bases without a gene match: 15. Via the germline V gene, CDR1 is SGHDT and CDR2 YYEEEE. The CDR3, cysteine through phenylalanine, is 16 amino acids long. Of all the DNA, just the CDR3 is kept, 48 bases in frame from base 1. General conclusions and limits of the study: Observed TCR beta diversity per million T cells fell roughly linearly with age, and a significant reduction was already apparent by age around 39. Because donor CMV infection status was unknown, age-related changes in expanded clonotypes were potentially confounded. Observed TCR beta diversity correlated strongly with the percentage of naive T cells measured by flow cytometry. The long-lived group showed more naive CD4+ T cells, fewer expanded clones and increased TCR diversity than the aged group, suggesting age selection. Estimates of total diversity based on one million sequenced T cells were considered lower bounds and underestimates. Because profiling used bulk unsorted PBMCs, naive and antigen-experienced compartments could not be compared conclusively.

The protocol used for the library was 5' RACE. TCRdb names Illumina HiSeq 2500 as the instrument used. A second PCR of roughly 6 to 11 cycles was run with a J-beta primer mix and a sample-barcoded 5' primer. A unique molecular identifier was introduced onto each TCR beta cDNA molecule by a template-switch 5' adaptor carrying 12 random nucleotides. At least 2.5 million CDR3-containing paired-end reads were obtained from each sample. All of the RNA was converted into first-strand cDNA using the Mint cDNA synthesis kit, with a TRBC-specific oligonucleotide serving as the primer. Following uracil-DNA glycosylase treatment, a first 18-cycle PCR with universal primers M1SS and BC2_uni_R was performed on all cDNA. The paper's data handling went like this. Normalization of each sample was performed by random selection of 1 million high-quality reads, each carrying a distinct molecular identifier. Instead of being binned into consensus sequences, reads with shared molecular identifiers were discarded. MiTCR, run with a Q25 quality threshold and the strictest error-elimination algorithm, handled CDR3 identification, clonotype clustering and error correction. Lower-bound total TCR beta diversity was estimated with a nonparametric unseen species model using Euler transformation. The raw public data were reprocessed by TCRdb itself: fastp quality trimming at Q25, MiXCR clonotype calling, in-frame beta chains only. Every entry covers one CDR3 protein and lists the most common genes and DNA from its rows. The V and J calls follow TCRdb's processing rather than the paper's. Counted in this sample were about 680,000 distinct CDR3 sequences; about half of them appeared once. Roughly 34% of the sample rests with the top ten.

With regard to this clonotype: This receptor's antigen is unknown. Base qualities were left out, and no much larger clone turns up one base away.

Sequenced: blood. The source is a woman between 55 and 75 years old in good health. This sequence uses TRBV5-6 and TRBJ2-7; TRBD2 agrees with 9 junctional bases. The DNA reads TGTGCCAGCAGCGAATGTAGCGGGAGAGACTACAATGAGCAGTACTTC. This is translated as CASSECSGRDYNEQYF.